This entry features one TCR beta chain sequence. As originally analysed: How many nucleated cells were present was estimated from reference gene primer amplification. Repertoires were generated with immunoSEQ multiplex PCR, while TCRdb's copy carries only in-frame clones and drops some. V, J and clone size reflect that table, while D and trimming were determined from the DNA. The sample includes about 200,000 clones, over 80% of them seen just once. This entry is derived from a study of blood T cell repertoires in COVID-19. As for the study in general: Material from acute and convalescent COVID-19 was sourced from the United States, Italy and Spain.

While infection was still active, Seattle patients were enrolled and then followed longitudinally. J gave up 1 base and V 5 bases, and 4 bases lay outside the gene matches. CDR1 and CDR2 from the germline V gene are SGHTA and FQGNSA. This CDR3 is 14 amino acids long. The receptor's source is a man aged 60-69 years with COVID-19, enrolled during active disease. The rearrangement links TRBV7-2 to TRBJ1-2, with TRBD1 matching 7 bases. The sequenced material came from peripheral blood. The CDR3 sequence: CASSPDRLNYGYTF. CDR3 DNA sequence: TGTGCCAGCAGCCCGGACAGGCTTAACTATGGCTACACCTTC.